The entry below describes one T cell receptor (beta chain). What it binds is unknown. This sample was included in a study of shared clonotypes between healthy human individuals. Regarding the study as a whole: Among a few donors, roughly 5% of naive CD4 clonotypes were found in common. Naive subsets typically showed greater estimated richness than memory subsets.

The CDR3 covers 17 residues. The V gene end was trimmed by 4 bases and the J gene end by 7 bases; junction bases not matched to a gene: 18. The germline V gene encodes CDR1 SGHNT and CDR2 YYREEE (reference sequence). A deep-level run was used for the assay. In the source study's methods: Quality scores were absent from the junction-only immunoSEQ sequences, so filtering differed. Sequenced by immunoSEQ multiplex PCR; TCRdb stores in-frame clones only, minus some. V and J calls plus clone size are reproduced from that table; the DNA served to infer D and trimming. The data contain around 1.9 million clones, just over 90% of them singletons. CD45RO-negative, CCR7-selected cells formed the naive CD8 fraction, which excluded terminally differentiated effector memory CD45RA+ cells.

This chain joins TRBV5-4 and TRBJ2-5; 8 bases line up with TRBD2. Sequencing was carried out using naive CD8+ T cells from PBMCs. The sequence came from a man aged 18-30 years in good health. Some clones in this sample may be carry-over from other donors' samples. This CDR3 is CASSPGGSGNQRLTQYF. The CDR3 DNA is TGTGCCAGCAGCCCCGGGGGTAGCGGGAACCAAAGATTGACCCAGTACTTC.